Following are 24 T cell receptor beta chains from one sample sequenced in a study of blood T cell repertoires in COVID-19. The protocol was immunoSEQ multiplex PCR, while the TCRdb copy is restricted to in-frame clones and leaves out a portion. The sample has 150,000 to 200,000 clones, roughly 85% seen once. Material for sequencing was peripheral blood. The receptors come from a man in his fifties or sixties with acute or convalescent COVID-19.

The chain is built from TRBV30 and TRBJ1-5, with 11 bases aligning to TRBD1. The V gene end was trimmed by 4 bases and the J gene end by 2 bases; junction bases not matched to a gene: 4. The germline V gene has CDR1 GTSNPN and CDR2 SVGIG (reference sequence). The CDR3 extends over 15 amino acids. The CDR3 bases are TGTGCCTGGACCGGACAGGGGGCAGGCAATCAGCCCCAGCATTTT. Protein sequence: CAWTGQGAGNQPQHF.

The chain couples TRBV21-1 to TRBJ1-2; the table gives TRBD1 as D, unverified against the DNA. TRBV21-1 is given as a pseudogene. The CDR3 is 15 amino acids. DNA of the CDR3: TGTGCCAGCAGTTTGGGAAGGACAGATTCCTATGGCTACACCTTC. Amino acids: CASSLGRTDSYGYTF.

The chain recombines TRBV28 with TRBJ1-4; 8 bases agree with TRBD1. The CDR3 totals 14 residues. The trim removed 8 bases at V and 5 bases at J, leaving 7 bases unmatched. The germline V gene encodes CDR1 MDHEN and CDR2 SYDVKM. CDR3 sequence: CASASGGVNEKLFF. CDR3 nucleotide sequence: TGTGCCAGCGCTTCAGGGGGCGTCAATGAAAAACTGTTTTTT. Using reference TRBV28 and TRBJ1-4 for the parts outside the CDR3, the full variable domain is DVKVTQSSRYLVKRTGEKVFLECVQDMDHENMFWYRQDPGLGLRLIYFSYDVKMKEKGDIPEGYSVSREKKERFSLILESASTNQTSMYLCASASGGVNEKLFFGSGTQLSVL.

The rearrangement joins TRBV5-5 to TRBJ2-1; tentatively, D is TRBD1 (5 bases). V gave up 4 bases and J gave up 3 bases, with 8 bases separating them. CDR1 and CDR2 from the germline V gene are SGHKS and YYEKEE (reference sequence). The CDR3 loop spans 13 amino acids. In DNA, the CDR3 is TGTGCCAGCAGCGTGACAGTCTACAATGAGCAGTTCTTC. Its protein is CASSVTVYNEQFF.

This sequence joins TRBV20-1 and TRBJ2-2, with D maybe TRBD2 (5 bases). V lost 6 bases, J lost 7 bases, and 9 bases lay in between. Germline lookup yields CDR1 DFQATT and CDR2 SNEGSKA (reference sequence). The CDR3 runs to 11 residues. The CDR3 DNA sequence: TGCAGTGCCCGGGGAAGCGGGGAGCTGTTTTTT. Amino acids: CSARGSGELFF.

The genes are TRBV3-1 (or the pseudogene TRBV3-2) and TRBJ1-2; D possibly corresponds to TRBD1 (6 bases). The CDR3 is 16 amino acids. V lost 1 base and J lost 6, with 18 bases in between. CDR1 LGHDT and CDR2 YNNKEL come from the germline V gene (reference sequence). This CDR3 reads CASSQVGGGERDGYTF. For the CDR3, the DNA is TGTGCCAGCAGCCAAGTAGGGGGAGGGGAGAGAGATGGCTACACCTTC.

The chain links TRBV12-3 or TRBV12-4 to TRBJ1-2, with 9 bases matching TRBD1. V dropped 3 bases and J dropped 4; count of bases not matched to a gene: 0. The CDR3 is 13 amino acids. The CDR3 loop is CASSLGQGYGYTF. The DNA for the CDR3 is TGTGCCAGCAGTTTGGGACAGGGCTATGGCTACACCTTC.

The chain recombines TRBV24-1 with TRBJ2-5, with TRBD1 matching over 9 bases. The CDR3 is 14 amino acids. Germline V gives CDR1 KGHDR, CDR2 SFDVKD. Trimming cost V 4 bases and J 6 bases; bases outside gene matches: 5. The CDR3, as DNA: TGTGCCACCAGTGAGAGGGACAGGGAAAAGACCCAGTACTTC. It specifies CATSERDREKTQYF.

The V gene is TRBV10-3, the J gene TRBJ1-2; 10 bases align to TRBD1. The germline V gene encodes CDR1 ENHRY and CDR2 SYGVKD. Unmatched junction bases numbered 5, after V lost 6 bases and J lost 7 bases. The CDR3 is 13 residues long. Here the CDR3 reads CAIRGTGAGGYTF. CDR3 bases: TGTGCCATCAGGGGGACAGGGGCGGGTGGCTACACCTTC.

The chain uses TRBV30 and TRBJ1-2, with D unresolved. CDR3 size: 12 residues. The V end was cut by 5 bases, the J end by 6 bases, with 13 bases between. Germline V gives CDR1 GTSNPN, CDR2 SVGIG (reference sequence). CDR3 loop: CAWSPAGNGYTF. CDR3 DNA sequence: TGTGCCTGGTCACCGGCCGGGAATGGCTACACCTTC. Together with reference TRBV30 and TRBJ1-2, the CDR3 gives the full variable domain: SQTIHQWPATLVQPVGSPLSLECTVEGTSNPNLYWYRQAAGRGLQLLFYSVGIGQISSEVPQNLSASRPQDRQFILSSKKLLLSDSGFYLCAWSPAGNGYTFGSGTRLTVV.

The CDR3 region is CASSESGTGSEAFF. CDR3 nucleotide sequence: TGTGCCAGCAGTGAATCTGGGACAGGGAGTGAAGCTTTCTTT. The chain uses TRBV25-1 and TRBJ1-1; TRBD1 matches at 9 bases. The ends lost 1 base at V and 7 bases at J; junction bases unmatched: 4. In germline, CDR1 is MGHDK, CDR2 SYGVNS. This CDR3 spans 14 amino acids.

The gene calls are TRBV25-1 and TRBJ1-4, with D unclear. CDR1 MGHDK and CDR2 SYGVNS come from the germline V gene. The V end lost 4 bases, the J end lost 7 bases, and 10 bases lay between the germline ends. There are 13 residues in the CDR3. In DNA form, the CDR3 reads TGTGCCAGCAGTGGGCAGGCAGCTGAAAAACTGTTTTTT. This gives the protein CASSGQAAEKLFF.

This sequence joins TRBV5-4 and TRBJ2-1; TRBD2 matches at 13 bases. Germline V gives CDR1 SGHNT, CDR2 YYREEE (reference sequence). The CDR3 runs 15 residues. V shed 3 bases, J shed 7 bases, and the junction held 4 bases outside the gene matches. This chain's CDR3 is CASSSRTSGSNEQFF. CDR3 coding DNA: TGTGCCAGCAGCTCGCGGACTAGCGGGAGTAATGAGCAGTTCTTC. Based on the CDR3 plus reference TRBV5-4 and TRBJ2-1, the full variable domain is ETGVTQSPTHLIKTRGQQVTLRCSSQSGHNTVSWYQQALGQGPQFIFQYYREEENGRGNFPPRFSGLQFPNYSSELNVNALELDDSALYLCASSSRTSGSNEQFFGPGTRLTVL.

The chain combines TRBV3-1 (or the pseudogene TRBV3-2) with TRBJ1-1, with 11 positions matching TRBD1. CDR3 size: 13 residues. J lost 11 bases, V lost 3 bases, and 5 bases had no gene match. Germline values: CDR1 LGHDT, CDR2 YNNKEL (reference sequence). CDR3 sequence reads: CASSQDRGLYAFF. The DNA for the CDR3 is TGTGCCAGCAGCCAGGACAGGGGGCTTTATGCTTTCTTT.

J is TRBJ1-2 and V is TRBV28, with 8 bases aligning to TRBD1. Germline values: CDR1 MDHEN, CDR2 SYDVKM. The CDR3 runs 15 residues. J was trimmed by 1 base and V by 4 bases; bases with no gene match: 5. CDR3 sequence (DNA): TGTGCCAGCAGTTCATACAGGGGGTATAACTATGGCTACACCTTC. Its translation is CASSSYRGYNYGYTF.

In this sample, this clone turned up a few times. The chain recombines TRBV18 with TRBJ1-3; 7 bases fit TRBD1. In germline, CDR1 is KGHSH, CDR2 LQKENI. The CDR3 length is 16 residues. The V segment lost 4 bases and the J segment 0 bases; nucleotides outside the gene matches: 6. The CDR3, as DNA: TGTGCCAGCTCACGGGACAGAACCTTCTCTGGAAACACCATATATTTT. It encodes CASSRDRTFSGNTIYF.

This clone has only one observation. The genes are TRBV9 and TRBJ2-5; TRBD2 agrees at 12 bases. Germline V gene data show CDR1 as SGDLS and CDR2 as YYNGEE. V lost 2 bases to trimming and J lost 4 bases; unmatched junction nucleotides: 6. CDR3 length: 16 amino acids. CDR3 residues: CASSVGLAGRSETQYF. The CDR3 bases are TGTGCCAGCAGCGTGGGACTAGCGGGTAGATCAGAGACCCAGTACTTC.

This clone was counted a few times. This chain uses TRBV28 with TRBJ1-5; D is possibly TRBD1 (6 bases). Between the trimmed V and J ends, which lost 5 bases and 0 bases, there was a span of 17 bases. Germline values: CDR1 MDHEN, CDR2 SYDVKM. The CDR3 has 17 amino acids. The CDR3 DNA is TGTGCCAGCAGTCTCCGGGACATCCTTACTAGCAATCAGCCCCAGCATTTT. Protein sequence: CASSLRDILTSNQPQHF. The whole variable domain, remainder taken from reference TRBV28 and TRBJ1-5, is DVKVTQSSRYLVKRTGEKVFLECVQDMDHENMFWYRQDPGLGLRLIYFSYDVKMKEKGDIPEGYSVSREKKERFSLILESASTNQTSMYLCASSLRDILTSNQPQHFGDGTRLSIL.

The chain uses TRBV6-1 and TRBJ1-5, with D possibly matching TRBD1 (6 bases). The CDR3 consists of 20 residues. CDR1 is MNHNS, CDR2 SASEGT, per germline. Trimming left V 3 bases short and J 1 base short, with 25 bases between. The CDR3 region has the DNA TGTGCCAGCAGTGATGGGGGCCCCGAGCGCCCTGCGTGGAGCAATCAGCCCCAGCATTTT. Translating it yields CASSDGGPERPAWSNQPQHF.

The J gene is TRBJ2-1, the V gene TRBV5-5; 11 bases line up with TRBD2. Germline trimming cut 4 bases from V and 8 bases from J; bases unmatched to any gene: 8. CDR3 size: 15 residues. Germline CDR1 SGHKS, CDR2 YYEKEE (reference sequence). CDR3 in amino acids: CASSPGLAVVDEQFF. CDR3 DNA: TGTGCCAGCAGCCCGGGACTAGCGGTCGTAGATGAGCAGTTCTTC.

This clone was detected once. The J gene is TRBJ2-7, the V gene TRBV3-1 (or the pseudogene TRBV3-2); 8 positions agree with TRBD2. The V and J ends lost 4 bases and 3 bases, in that order; junction bases with no gene match: 5. This CDR3 is 14 amino acids long. Germline lookup yields CDR1 LGHDT and CDR2 YNNKEL (reference sequence). The CDR3 here is CASSRAGAYYEQYF. The CDR3 DNA is TGTGCCAGCAGCCGAGCGGGAGCCTACTACGAGCAGTACTTC.

V and J are TRBV30 and TRBJ2-5, with 15 bases matching TRBD2. The CDR3 loop spans 13 amino acids. CDR1 is GTSNPN and CDR2 is SVGIG in the germline V gene (reference sequence). Trimming at V came to 5 bases and at J to 10 bases, leaving 5 bases not matched to a gene. Here the CDR3 DNA reads TGTGCCTGGGCAGGACTAGCGGGAGGGGGCCAGTACTTC. Protein product: CAWAGLAGGGQYF.

The V call is TRBV2, the J call TRBJ1-1; D gene uncertain. CDR3 length: 12 residues. V lost 6 bases and J lost 5, with 10 bases in between. The germline V gene encodes CDR1 SNHLY and CDR2 FYNNEI. CDR3 amino acids: CASRQHKTEAFF. The DNA for the CDR3 is TGTGCCAGCAGGCAACATAAGACTGAAGCTTTCTTT.

The chain links TRBV7-9 to TRBJ1-3, with D perhaps matching TRBD1 (5 bases). CDR3 size: 14 residues. CDR1 is SEHNR, CDR2 FQNEAQ, per germline (reference sequence). The V end lost 6 bases, the J end lost 0 bases, and 9 bases lay between the germline ends. CDR3 coding DNA: TGTGCCAGCAGTAGGGGTGACTCTGGAAACACCATATATTTT. This gives the protein CASSRGDSGNTIYF.